The source of this TCR beta chain is a study of Ad26.COV2.S vaccination and SARS-CoV-2 variants. Profiled with immunoSEQ multiplex PCR; TCRdb holds only in-frame clones, not every one. The top ten hold nearly 1.5% of the sample, which has about 680,000 clones, roughly 90% seen once. V was pared by 0 bases and J by 4 bases, with 6 bases between. The CDR3 loop spans 13 amino acids. Germline CDR1 is LGHNA and CDR2 is YSLEER. The sample's treatment: around 19 received Ad26.COV2.S at low or high dose, single or two shots; about 5 received placebo; per-sample allocation not given. Collection of samples fell on day 63 after the first vaccine or placebo injection. Donation was by an adult aged 18-55 years who was in Boston. This clone was counted a few times. Antigen unknown. Study-wide findings and caveats: It was reported that spike-specific CD8+ and CD4+ T cell responses were substantially broad after vaccination.

Source: peripheral blood, taken in a trial of Ad26.COV2.S vaccine versus placebo. The rearrangement links TRBV4-3 to TRBJ1-2, with D uncertain. This clonotype was obtained from a person aged 18-65 years who received the Ad26.COV2.S COVID-19 vaccine or a placebo. The CDR3 nucleotides read TGCGCCAGCAGCCAAGACCACTTCTATGGCTACACCTTC. This codes for CASSQDHFYGYTF.